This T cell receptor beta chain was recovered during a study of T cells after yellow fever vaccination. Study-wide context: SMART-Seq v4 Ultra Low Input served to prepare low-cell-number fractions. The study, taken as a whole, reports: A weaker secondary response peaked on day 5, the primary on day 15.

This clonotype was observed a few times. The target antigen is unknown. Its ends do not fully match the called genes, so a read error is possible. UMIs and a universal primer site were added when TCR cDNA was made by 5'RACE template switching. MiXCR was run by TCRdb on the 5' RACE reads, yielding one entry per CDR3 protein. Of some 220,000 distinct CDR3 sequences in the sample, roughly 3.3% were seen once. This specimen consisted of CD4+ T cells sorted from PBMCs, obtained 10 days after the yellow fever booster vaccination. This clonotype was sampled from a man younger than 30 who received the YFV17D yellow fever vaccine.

In DNA, the CDR3 is TGTGCCAGCTCACCAGGGTACAGGGCAGACACGCAGTATTTT. Translating it yields CASSPGYRADTQYF. The J gene is TRBJ2-3, the V gene TRBV18; D might be TRBD1 (6 bases). This CDR3 spans 14 amino acids. CDR1 and CDR2 from the germline V gene are KGHSH and LQKENI.